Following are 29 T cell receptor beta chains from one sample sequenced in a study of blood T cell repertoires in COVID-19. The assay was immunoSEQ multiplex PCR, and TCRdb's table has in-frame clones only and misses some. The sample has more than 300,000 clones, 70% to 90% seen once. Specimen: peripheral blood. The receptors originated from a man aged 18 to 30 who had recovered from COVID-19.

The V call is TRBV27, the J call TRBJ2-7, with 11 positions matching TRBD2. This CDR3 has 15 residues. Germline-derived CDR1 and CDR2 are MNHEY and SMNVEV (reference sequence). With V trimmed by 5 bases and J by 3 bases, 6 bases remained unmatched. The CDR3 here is CASSPLTSGVYEQYF. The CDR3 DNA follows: TGTGCCAGCAGTCCCCTGACTAGCGGGGTCTACGAGCAGTACTTC.

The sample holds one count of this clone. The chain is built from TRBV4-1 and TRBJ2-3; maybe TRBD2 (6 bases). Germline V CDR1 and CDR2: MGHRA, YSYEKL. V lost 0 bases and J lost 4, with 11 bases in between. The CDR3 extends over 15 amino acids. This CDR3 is CASSQERWGADTQYF. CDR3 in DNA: TGCGCCAGCAGCCAAGAACGATGGGGGGCAGATACGCAGTATTTT.

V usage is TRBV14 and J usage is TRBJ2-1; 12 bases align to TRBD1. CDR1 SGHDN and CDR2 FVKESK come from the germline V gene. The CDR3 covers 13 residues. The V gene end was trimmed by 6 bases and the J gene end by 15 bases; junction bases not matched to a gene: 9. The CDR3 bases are TGTGCCAGCAGACAATCCAGGGACAGGGGGCCGTTCTTC. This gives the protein CASRQSRDRGPFF.

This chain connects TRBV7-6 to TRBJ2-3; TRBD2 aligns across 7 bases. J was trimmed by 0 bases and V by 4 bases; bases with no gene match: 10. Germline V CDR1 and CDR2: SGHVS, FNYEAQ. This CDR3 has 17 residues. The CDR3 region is CASSSGRDLLSTDTQYF. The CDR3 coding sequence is TGTGCCAGCAGCTCTGGGAGGGACTTACTTAGCACAGATACGCAGTATTTT.

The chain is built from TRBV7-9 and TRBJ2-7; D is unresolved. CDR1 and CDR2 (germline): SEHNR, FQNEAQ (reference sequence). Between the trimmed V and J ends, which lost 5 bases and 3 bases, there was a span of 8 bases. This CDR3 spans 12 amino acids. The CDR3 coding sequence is TGTGCCAGCAGCCCCCCGGGCTACGAGCAGTACTTC. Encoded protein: CASSPPGYEQYF.

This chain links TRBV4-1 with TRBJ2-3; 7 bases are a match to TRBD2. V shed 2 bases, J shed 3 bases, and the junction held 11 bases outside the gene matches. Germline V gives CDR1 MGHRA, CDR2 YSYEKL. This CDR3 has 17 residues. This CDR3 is CASSQPSSGGRTDTQYF. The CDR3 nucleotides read TGCGCCAGCAGCCAACCATCCTCCGGGGGGAGGACAGATACGCAGTATTTT.

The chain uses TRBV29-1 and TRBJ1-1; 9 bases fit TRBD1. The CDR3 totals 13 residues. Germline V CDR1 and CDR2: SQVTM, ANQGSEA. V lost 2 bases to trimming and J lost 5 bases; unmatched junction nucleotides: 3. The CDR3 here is CSVEKTGGTEAFF. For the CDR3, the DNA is TGCAGCGTTGAAAAGACAGGGGGAACTGAAGCTTTCTTT.

CDR3: CASRETGEPEAFF. The DNA of the CDR3 is TGTGCCAGCAGGGAAACAGGGGAGCCTGAAGCTTTCTTT. V is TRBV4-2 and J is TRBJ1-1; 7 bases match TRBD1. Looked up from germline, CDR1 is LGHNA and CDR2 is YNFKEQ. J was trimmed by 6 bases and V by 6 bases; bases with no gene match: 7. The CDR3 totals 13 residues.

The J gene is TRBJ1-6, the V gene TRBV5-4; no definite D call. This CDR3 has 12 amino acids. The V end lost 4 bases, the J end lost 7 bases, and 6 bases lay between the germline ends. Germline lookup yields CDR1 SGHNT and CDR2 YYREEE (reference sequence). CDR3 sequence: CASSPLNSPLHF. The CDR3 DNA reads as TGTGCCAGCAGCCCTTTAAATTCACCCCTCCACTTT.

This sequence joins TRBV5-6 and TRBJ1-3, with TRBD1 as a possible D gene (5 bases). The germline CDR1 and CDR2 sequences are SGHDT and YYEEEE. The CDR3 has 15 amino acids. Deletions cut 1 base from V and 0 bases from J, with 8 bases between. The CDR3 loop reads CASSLQGPSGNTIYF. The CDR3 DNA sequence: TGTGCCAGCAGCTTGCAGGGCCCCTCTGGAAACACCATATATTTT.

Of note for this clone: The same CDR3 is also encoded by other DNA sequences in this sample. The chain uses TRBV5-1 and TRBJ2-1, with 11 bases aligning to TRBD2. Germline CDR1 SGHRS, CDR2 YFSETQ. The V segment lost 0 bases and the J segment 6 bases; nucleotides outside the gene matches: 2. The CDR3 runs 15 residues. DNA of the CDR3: TGCGCCAGCAGCTTGGGACTAGCGGGGCTCAATGAGCAGTTCTTC. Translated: CASSLGLAGLNEQFF.

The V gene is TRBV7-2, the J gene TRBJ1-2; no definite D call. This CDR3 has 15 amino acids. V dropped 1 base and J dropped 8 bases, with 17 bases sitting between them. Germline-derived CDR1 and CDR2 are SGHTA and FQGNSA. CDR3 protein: CASSLGGPTLEGYTF. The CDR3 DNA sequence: TGTGCCAGCAGCTTAGGTGGCCCAACCCTGGAGGGCTACACCTTC.

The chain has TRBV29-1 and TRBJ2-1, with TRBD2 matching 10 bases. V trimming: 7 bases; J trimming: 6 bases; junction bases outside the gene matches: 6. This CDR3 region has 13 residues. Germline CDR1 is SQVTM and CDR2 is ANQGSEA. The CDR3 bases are TGCAGCGGCGTAGCGGGAGGCGGCAATGAGCAGTTCTTC. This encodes CSGVAGGGNEQFF.

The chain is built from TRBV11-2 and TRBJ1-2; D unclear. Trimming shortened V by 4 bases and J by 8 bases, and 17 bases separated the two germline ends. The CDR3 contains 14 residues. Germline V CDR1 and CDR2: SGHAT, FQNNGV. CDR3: CASSSGSYVRGYTF. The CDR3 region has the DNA TGTGCCAGCAGCTCAGGCTCATATGTAAGAGGCTACACCTTC.

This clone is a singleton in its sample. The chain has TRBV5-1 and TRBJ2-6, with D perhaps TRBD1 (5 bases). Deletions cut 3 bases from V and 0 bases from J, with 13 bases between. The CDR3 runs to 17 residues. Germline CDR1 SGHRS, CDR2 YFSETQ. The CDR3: CASSSRVSSSGANVLTF. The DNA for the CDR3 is TGCGCCAGCAGCTCCAGGGTGAGCTCCTCTGGGGCCAACGTCCTGACTTTC. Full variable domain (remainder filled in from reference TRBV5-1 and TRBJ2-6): KAGVTQTPRYLIKTRGQQVTLSCSPISGHRSVSWYQQTPGQGLQFLFEYFSETQRNKGNFPGRFSGRQFSNSRSEMNVSTLELGDSALYLCASSSRVSSSGANVLTFGAGSRLTVL.

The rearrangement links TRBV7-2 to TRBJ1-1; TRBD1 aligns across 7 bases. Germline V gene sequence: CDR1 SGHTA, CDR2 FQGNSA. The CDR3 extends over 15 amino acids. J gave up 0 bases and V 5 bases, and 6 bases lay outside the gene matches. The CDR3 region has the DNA TGTGCCAGCAGCCAGAGACAGGGACTGAACACTGAAGCTTTCTTT. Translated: CASSQRQGLNTEAFF.

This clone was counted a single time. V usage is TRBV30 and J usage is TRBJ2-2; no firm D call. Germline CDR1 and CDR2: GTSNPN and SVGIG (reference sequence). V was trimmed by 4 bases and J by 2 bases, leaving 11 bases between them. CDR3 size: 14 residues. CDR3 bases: TGTGCCTGGACAGAATTCGTAAACACCGGGGAGCTGTTTTTT. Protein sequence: CAWTEFVNTGELFF.

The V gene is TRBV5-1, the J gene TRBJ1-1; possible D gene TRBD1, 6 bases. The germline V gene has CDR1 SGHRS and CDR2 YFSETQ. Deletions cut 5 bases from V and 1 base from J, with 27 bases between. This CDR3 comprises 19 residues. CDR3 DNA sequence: TGCGCCAGCAGGGACCGGGACACTAGGGCGACCGTACAGAACACTGAAGCTTTCTTT. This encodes CASRDRDTRATVQNTEAFF.

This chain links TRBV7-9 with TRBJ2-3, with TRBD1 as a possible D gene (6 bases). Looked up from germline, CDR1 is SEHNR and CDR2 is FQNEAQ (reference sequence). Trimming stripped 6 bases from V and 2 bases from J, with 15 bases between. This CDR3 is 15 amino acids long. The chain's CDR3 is CASSGSGTPTDTQYF. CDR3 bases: TGTGCCAGCAGTGGATCGGGGACACCCACAGATACGCAGTATTTT.

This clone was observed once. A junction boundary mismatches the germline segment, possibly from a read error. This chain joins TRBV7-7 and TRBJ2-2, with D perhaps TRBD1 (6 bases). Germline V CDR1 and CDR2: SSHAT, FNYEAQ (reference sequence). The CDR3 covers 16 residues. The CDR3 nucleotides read TGTGCTAGCAGCCCATCCGGGACATCGAACACCGGGGAGCTGTTTTTT. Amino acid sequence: CASSPSGTSNTGELFF. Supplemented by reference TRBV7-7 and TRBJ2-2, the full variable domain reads GAGVSQSPRYKVTKRGQDVTLRCDPISSHATLYWYQQALGQGPEFLTYFNYEAQPDKSGLPSDRFSAERPEGSISTLTIQRTEQRDSAMYRCASSPSGTSNTGELFFGEGSRLTVL.

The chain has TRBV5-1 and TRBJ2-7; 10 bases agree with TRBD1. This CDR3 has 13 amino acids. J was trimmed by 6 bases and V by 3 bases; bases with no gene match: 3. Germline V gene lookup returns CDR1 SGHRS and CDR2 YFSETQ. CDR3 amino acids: CASSWDRGSEQYF. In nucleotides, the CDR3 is TGCGCCAGCAGCTGGGACAGGGGCAGCGAGCAGTACTTC.

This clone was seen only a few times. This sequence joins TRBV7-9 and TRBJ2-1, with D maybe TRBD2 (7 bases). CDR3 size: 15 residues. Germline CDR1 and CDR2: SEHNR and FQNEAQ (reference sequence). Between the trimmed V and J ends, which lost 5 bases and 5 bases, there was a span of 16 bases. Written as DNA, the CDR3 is TGTGCCAGCAGCCGGGGGGCGTTTTTGGACAATGAGCAGTTCTTC. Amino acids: CASSRGAFLDNEQFF.

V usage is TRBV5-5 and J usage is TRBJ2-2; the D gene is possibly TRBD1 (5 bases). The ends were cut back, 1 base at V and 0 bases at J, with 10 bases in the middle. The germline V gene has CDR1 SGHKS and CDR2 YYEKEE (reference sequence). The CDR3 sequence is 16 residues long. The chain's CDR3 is CASSLYAGTNTGELFF. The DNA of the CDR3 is TGTGCCAGCAGCTTGTACGCAGGGACGAACACCGGGGAGCTGTTTTTT.

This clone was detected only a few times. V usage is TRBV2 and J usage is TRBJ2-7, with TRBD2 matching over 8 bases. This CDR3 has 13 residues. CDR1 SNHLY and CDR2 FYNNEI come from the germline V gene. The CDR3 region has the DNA TGTGCTTGTCTAGCGGGTGTGTCTGACGAGCAGTACTTC. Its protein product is CACLAGVSDEQYF.

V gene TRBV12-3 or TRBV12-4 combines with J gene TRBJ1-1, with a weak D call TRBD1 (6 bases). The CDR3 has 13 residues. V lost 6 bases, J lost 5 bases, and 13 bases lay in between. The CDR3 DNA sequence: TGTGCCAGCAGCTTACAGGGAGGAACTGAAGCTTTCTTT. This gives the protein CASSLQGGTEAFF.

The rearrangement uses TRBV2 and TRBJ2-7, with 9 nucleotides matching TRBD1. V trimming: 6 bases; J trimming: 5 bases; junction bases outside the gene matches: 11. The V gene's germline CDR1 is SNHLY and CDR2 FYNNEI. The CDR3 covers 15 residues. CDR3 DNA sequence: TGTGCCAGCAGGAACGGGGGACAGGGCTACCACGAGCAGTACTTC. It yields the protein CASRNGGQGYHEQYF.

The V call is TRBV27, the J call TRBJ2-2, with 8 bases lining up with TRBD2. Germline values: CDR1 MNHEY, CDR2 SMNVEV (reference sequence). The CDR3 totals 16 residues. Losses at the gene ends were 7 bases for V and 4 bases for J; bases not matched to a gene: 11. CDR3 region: CASTPTASGGTGELFF. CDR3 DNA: TGTGCCAGCACCCCGACGGCGAGCGGGGGCACCGGGGAGCTGTTTTTT.

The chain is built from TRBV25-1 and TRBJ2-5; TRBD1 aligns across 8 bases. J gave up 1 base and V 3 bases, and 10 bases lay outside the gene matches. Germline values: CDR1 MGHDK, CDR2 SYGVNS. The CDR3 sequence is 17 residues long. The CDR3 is CASSEGPGQAAQETQYF. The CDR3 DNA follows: TGTGCCAGCAGTGAGGGCCCGGGACAGGCTGCCCAAGAGACCCAGTACTTC.

In DNA, the CDR3 is TGTGCCAGCAGTCGCTCAAGGGAGGGTAGCTATGGCTACACCTTC. Translated, it gives CASSRSREGSYGYTF. This chain connects TRBV6-5 to TRBJ1-2; unclear D gene. CDR1 is MNHEY, CDR2 SVGAGI, per germline. This CDR3 has 15 residues. The ends were cut back, 5 bases at V and 4 bases at J, with 17 bases in the middle.